This TCR beta chain was sequenced in a study of control samples from healthy donors and cancer patients. The protocol was immunoSEQ multiplex PCR, while the TCRdb copy is restricted to in-frame clones and leaves out a portion. The table has 390,000 or so clones, approximately 92% seen once. This TCR derives from a man aged 40-49 years with head and neck cancer. The sample was PBMCs.

The CDR3 nucleotides are TGTGCCAGCAGCTGGGCACCGGGACAAAAGTACGAGCAGTACTTC. Amino acids: CASSWAPGQKYEQYF. This sequence joins TRBV27 and TRBJ2-7; D perhaps matches TRBD1 (6 bases). Trimming stripped 6 bases from V and 4 bases from J, with 19 bases between. This CDR3 is built from 15 residues. Per the germline V gene, CDR1 is MNHEY and CDR2 is SMNVEV (reference sequence).